Listed below are T cell receptor beta chains from one sample, sequenced in a study of OX40 agonist ivuxolimab in advanced cancers. This table comes from immunoSEQ multiplex PCR, and its TCRdb copy is limited to in-frame clones, with some not included. The sample holds 90,000 to 130,000 clones; 89% are singletons and the top ten take around 0.27%. This sample comprised CD4+ or CD8+ T cells sorted from blood, obtained in a trial of the OX40 agonist ivuxolimab. The receptors were gathered from an adult with an advanced solid tumor such as melanoma, head and neck, liver or kidney cancer. The CDR3 runs from the conserved cysteine through the conserved F or W. D genes are given only for firm matches. The listing skips clone size in some rows; elsewhere it reads once, few, many or a size class.

TRBJ2-1,.,.,TRBV7-2,CASSPMHEQFF,TGTGCCAGCAGCCCTATGCATGAGCAGTTCTTC
TRBJ1-5,.,TRBD1,TRBV6-6,CASSGLTGSDQPQHF,TGTGCCAGCAGTGGACTGACAGGGTCCGATCAGCCCCAGCATTTT
TRBJ2-1,.,.,TRBV5-1,CASSPGARTRRAEQFF,TGCGCCAGCAGCCCCGGGGCCCGTACACGACGTGCTGAGCAGTTCTTC
TRBJ2-7,.,.,TRBV10-2,CASRTPVLDEQYF,TGCGCCAGCAGAACCCCGGTCCTAGACGAGCAGTACTTC
TRBJ2-3,.,TRBD2,TRBV18,CASSQESGTSTDTQYF,TGTGCCAGCTCGCAAGAAAGCGGGACGAGCACAGATACGCAGTATTTT
TRBJ1-4,.,TRBD1,TRBV18,CASSPSGGYEKLFF,TGTGCCAGCTCACCGTCAGGGGGCTATGAAAAACTGTTTTTT
TRBJ2-2,once,.,TRBV6-6,CASGSRTGELFF,TGTGCCAGCGGGAGTAGAACCGGGGAGCTGTTTTTT
TRBJ2-5,.,.,TRBV28,CASSSSQKILETQYF,TGTGCCAGCAGTTCCTCTCAAAAGATTCTAGAGACCCAGTACTTC
TRBJ2-4,.,.,TRBV5-8,CASSLDVVELNIQYF,TGTGCCAGCAGCTTGGACGTGGTTGAGCTGAACATTCAGTACTTC
TRBJ2-1,.,.,TRBV20-1,CGAPYNEQFF,TGCGGTGCCCCCTACAATGAGCAGTTCTTC
TRBJ1-4,.,.,TRBV6-5,CASSYSPSKDEKLFF,TGTGCCAGCAGTTACAGCCCCTCGAAGGATGAAAAACTGTTTTTT
TRBJ1-5,few,TRBD1,TRBV30,CAWSNRGRNQPQHF,TGTGCCTGGAGCAACAGGGGGCGCAATCAGCCCCAGCATTTT
TRBJ2-2,.,TRBD1,TRBV5-4,CASSRDRGRTGELFF,TGTGCCAGCAGCCGGGACAGGGGACGCACCGGGGAGCTGTTTTTT
TRBJ2-2,.,.,TRBV15,CATSRPEGGYAGELFF,TGTGCCACCAGCAGACCCGAAGGGGGTTACGCCGGGGAGCTGTTTTTT
TRBJ2-1,few,.,TRBV30,CAWSRREISSYNEQFF,TGTGCCTGGAGTAGAAGGGAGATCAGCTCCTACAATGAGCAGTTCTTC
TRBJ1-3,.,.,TRBV14,CASSRGNTIYF,TGTGCCAGCAGCCGAGGAAACACCATATATTTT
TRBJ1-1,.,TRBD1,TRBV30,CAWTGQAGTEAFF,TGTGCCTGGACGGGACAGGCGGGGACTGAAGCTTTCTTT
TRBJ1-1,.,.,TRBV7-8,CASSSGAMNTEAFF,TGTGCCAGCAGCTCCGGGGCCATGAACACTGAAGCTTTCTTT
TRBJ2-3,few,TRBD2,TRBV5-4,CASSFTSGTDTQYF,TGTGCCAGCAGCTTCACTAGCGGGACAGATACGCAGTATTTT
TRBJ2-2,.,TRBD1,TRBV19,CASSPRTGIVTGELFF,TGTGCCAGTAGTCCCCGGACAGGGATAGTCACCGGGGAGCTGTTTTTT
TRBJ1-6,.,.,TRBV6-6,CASSSTASPLHF,TGTGCCAGCAGTTCGACCGCTTCACCCCTCCACTTT
TRBJ1-2,.,.,TRBV6-6,CASSMTSNYGYTF,TGTGCCAGCAGTATGACCTCTAACTATGGCTACACCTTC
TRBJ1-3,.,TRBD1,TRBV28,CASSLGTVYSGNTIYF,TGTGCCAGCAGTTTAGGGACAGTCTACTCTGGAAACACCATATATTTT
TRBJ1-1,.,.,TRBV18,CASGSLPGTEAFF,TGTGCCAGCGGAAGTCTCCCCGGGACTGAAGCTTTCTTT
TRBJ2-1,once,.,TRBV5-4,CASSLDRADHNEQFF,TGTGCCAGCAGCTTGGACAGGGCGGATCACAATGAGCAGTTCTTC
TRBJ2-5,.,TRBD2,TRBV15,CATERGLAGTITPQETQYF,TGTGCCACGGAAAGGGGACTAGCGGGGACAATAACACCCCAGGAGACCCAGTACTTC
TRBJ2-5,.,.,TRBV28,CASRVPGPGETQYF,TGTGCCAGCAGGGTCCCGGGCCCAGGGGAAACCCAGTACTTC
TRBJ2-7,.,TRBD1,TRBV28,CASSPHYGTGGEQYF,TGTGCCAGCAGTCCCCATTACGGGACAGGGGGAGAGCAGTACTTC
TRBJ2-7,.,TRBD2,TRBV6-6,CASRHRLAGEQYF,TGTGCCAGCAGGCATAGACTAGCTGGGGAGCAGTACTTC
TRBJ1-1,.,.,TRBV11-2,CASSPSMGRAFF,TGTGCCAGCAGCCCTTCTATGGGAAGGGCTTTCTTT
TRBJ1-4,.,TRBD1,TRBV29-1,CSVRGTGDEKLFF,TGCAGCGTCCGTGGGACAGGGGATGAAAAACTGTTTTTT
TRBJ1-1,.,TRBD1,TRBV18,CASSPMGQLSNTEAFF,TGTGCCAGCTCACCCATGGGACAGCTAAGTAACACTGAAGCTTTCTTT
TRBJ1-1,.,TRBD1,TRBV19,CASSPPTGWNTEAFF,TGTGCCAGTAGTCCTCCGACAGGGTGGAACACTGAAGCTTTCTTT
TRBJ2-5,.,.,TRBV5-1,CASRQGRETQYF,TGCGCCAGCAGGCAGGGGAGAGAGACCCAGTACTTC
TRBJ2-2,.,TRBD2,TRBV6-5,CASSGGAIGELFF,TGTGCCAGCAGCGGGGGGGCCATCGGGGAGCTGTTTTTT
TRBJ1-5,.,.,TRBV29-1,CSVVLSAGPQHF,TGCAGCGTCGTACTTTCCGCCGGGCCCCAGCATTTT
TRBJ2-2,.,TRBD2,TRBV28,CASASGGATGELFF,TGTGCCAGTGCTAGCGGGGGAGCCACCGGGGAGCTGTTTTTT
TRBJ2-7,.,.,TRBV28,CASSLGLAGVSYEQYF,TGTGCCAGCAGTCTAGGGTTGGCAGGGGTCTCCTACGAGCAGTACTTC
TRBJ1-2,once,TRBD1,TRBV30,CACRQGDNYGYTF,TGTGCCTGCCGACAGGGTGACAACTATGGCTACACCTTC
TRBJ2-1,.,.,TRBV4-3,CASSQETDDEQFF,TGCGCCAGCAGCCAAGAGACTGACGATGAGCAGTTCTTC
TRBJ1-6,.,.,TRBV9,CASSPHATSSYNSPLHF,TGTGCCAGCAGCCCACACGCCACGAGCTCCTATAATTCACCCCTCCACTTT
TRBJ2-1,.,.,TRBV6-1,CASSEGRRSEQFF,TGTGCCAGCAGTGAGGGCCGCCGGAGCGAGCAGTTCTTC
TRBJ2-7,.,.,TRBV7-9,CASSSGLGAYEQYF,TGTGCCAGCAGTTCCGGCCTGGGGGCCTACGAGCAGTACTTC
TRBJ1-2,.,.,TRBV9,CASSVSPRRSGKNGYTF,TGTGCCAGCAGCGTAAGCCCTAGGAGATCAGGGAAAAATGGCTACACCTTC
TRBJ2-7,.,TRBD1,TRBV19,CASSITGTGGNEQYF,TGTGCCAGTAGTATCACTGGGACAGGGGGGAACGAGCAGTACTTC
TRBJ1-1,.,.,TRBV4-3,CASSQVGGTEAFF,TGCGCCAGCAGCCAAGTTGGGGGGACTGAAGCTTTCTTT
TRBJ2-2,.,TRBD2,TRBV7-9,CATGLAGAGVTGELFF,TGTGCCACCGGACTAGCGGGGGCCGGGGTCACCGGGGAGCTGTTTTTT
TRBJ2-7,.,.,TRBV4-3,CASSQGVRTYEQYF,TGCGCCAGCAGCCAAGGCGTCCGAACCTACGAGCAGTACTTC
TRBJ1-2,.,TRBD1,TRBV4-1,CASSQGTGSLGYTF,TGCGCCAGCAGCCAAGGGACAGGGAGCTTAGGCTACACCTTC
TRBJ1-3,.,.,TRBV4-3,CASSQDGPGNTIYF,TGCGCCAGCAGCCAAGACGGTCCTGGAAACACCATATATTTT
TRBJ1-2,.,TRBD1,TRBV7-9,CATLALQGATGGYTF,TGTGCCACCCTAGCCCTTCAGGGGGCGACTGGTGGCTACACCTTC
TRBJ2-5,.,TRBD1,TRBV12-5,CASGLGRRDRETQYF,TGTGCTAGTGGTTTGGGACGCCGGGACAGAGAGACCCAGTACTTC
TRBJ1-1,.,.,TRBV7-9,CASSLGGVGNTEAFF,TGTGCCAGCAGCTTAGGCGGGGTAGGGAACACTGAAGCTTTCTTT
TRBJ1-2,.,.,TRBV9,CASSVASTPNYGYTF,TGTGCCAGCAGCGTGGCCTCGACTCCCAACTATGGCTACACCTTC